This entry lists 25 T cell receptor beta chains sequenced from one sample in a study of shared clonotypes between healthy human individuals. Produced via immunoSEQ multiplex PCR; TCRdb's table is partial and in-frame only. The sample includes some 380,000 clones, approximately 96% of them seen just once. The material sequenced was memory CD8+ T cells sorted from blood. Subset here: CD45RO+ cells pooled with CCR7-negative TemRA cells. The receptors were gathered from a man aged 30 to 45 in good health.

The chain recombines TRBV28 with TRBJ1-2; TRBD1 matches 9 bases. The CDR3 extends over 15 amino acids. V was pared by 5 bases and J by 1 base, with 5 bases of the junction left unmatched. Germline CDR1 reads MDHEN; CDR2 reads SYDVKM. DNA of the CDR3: TGTGCCAGCAGTGAAACAGGGGGCTATAACTATGGCTACACCTTC. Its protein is CASSETGGYNYGYTF.

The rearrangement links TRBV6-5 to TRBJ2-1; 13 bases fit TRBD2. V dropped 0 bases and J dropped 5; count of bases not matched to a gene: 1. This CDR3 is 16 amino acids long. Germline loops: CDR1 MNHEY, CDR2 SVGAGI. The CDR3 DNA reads TGTGCCAGCAGTTACTCGACTAGCGGGAGGCACAATGAGCAGTTCTTC. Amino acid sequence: CASSYSTSGRHNEQFF.

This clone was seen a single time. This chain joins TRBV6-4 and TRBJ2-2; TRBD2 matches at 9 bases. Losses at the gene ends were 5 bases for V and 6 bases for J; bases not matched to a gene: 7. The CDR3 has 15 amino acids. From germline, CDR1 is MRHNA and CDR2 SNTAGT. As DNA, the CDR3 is TGTGCCAGCAGTAGAGGTAGCGGGAGCGCCGGGGAGCTGTTTTTT. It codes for CASSRGSGSAGELFF.

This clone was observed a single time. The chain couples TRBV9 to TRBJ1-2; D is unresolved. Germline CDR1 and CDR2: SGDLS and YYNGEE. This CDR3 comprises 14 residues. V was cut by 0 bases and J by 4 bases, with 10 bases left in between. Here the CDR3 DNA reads TGTGCCAGCAGCGTAGACGAGGGTGGCTATGGCTACACCTTC. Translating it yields CASSVDEGGYGYTF.

The CDR3 nucleotides are TGTGCCAGCAGTGACGCCCTCCGCGGGAAGTTCGATACGCAGTATTTT. Encoded protein: CASSDALRGKFDTQYF. The chain is built from TRBV25-1 and TRBJ2-3; a weak D match, TRBD2 (6 bases). This CDR3 has 16 residues. Germline CDR1 MGHDK, CDR2 SYGVNS. The V end lost 3 bases, the J end lost 6 bases, and 19 bases lay between the germline ends.

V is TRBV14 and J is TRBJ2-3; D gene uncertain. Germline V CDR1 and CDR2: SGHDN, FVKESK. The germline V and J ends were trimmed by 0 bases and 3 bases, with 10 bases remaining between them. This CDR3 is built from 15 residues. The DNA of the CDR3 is TGTGCCAGCAGCCAAGAGGACGCCCAAACAGATACGCAGTATTTT. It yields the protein CASSQEDAQTDTQYF.

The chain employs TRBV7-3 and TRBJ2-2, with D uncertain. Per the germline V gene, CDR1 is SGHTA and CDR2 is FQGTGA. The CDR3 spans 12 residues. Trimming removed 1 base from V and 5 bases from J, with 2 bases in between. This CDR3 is CASSLKTGELFF. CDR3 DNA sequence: TGTGCCAGCAGCTTAAAGACCGGGGAGCTGTTTTTT.

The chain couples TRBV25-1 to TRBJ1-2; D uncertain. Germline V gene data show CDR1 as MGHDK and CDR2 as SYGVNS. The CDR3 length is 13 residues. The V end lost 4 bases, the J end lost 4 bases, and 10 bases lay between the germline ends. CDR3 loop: CASSVGLPYGYTF. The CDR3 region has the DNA TGTGCCAGCAGTGTCGGACTTCCCTATGGCTACACCTTC.

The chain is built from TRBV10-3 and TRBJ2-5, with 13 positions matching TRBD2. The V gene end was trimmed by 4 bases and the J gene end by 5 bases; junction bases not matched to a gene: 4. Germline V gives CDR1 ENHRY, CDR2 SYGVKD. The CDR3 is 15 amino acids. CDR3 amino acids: CAISGLAGGTETQYF. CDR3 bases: TGTGCCATCAGTGGACTAGCGGGAGGTACGGAGACCCAGTACTTC.

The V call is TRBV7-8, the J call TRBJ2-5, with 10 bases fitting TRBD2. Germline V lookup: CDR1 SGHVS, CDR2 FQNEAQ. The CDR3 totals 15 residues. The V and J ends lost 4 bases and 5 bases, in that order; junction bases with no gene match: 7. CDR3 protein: CASSYPAGGGETQYF. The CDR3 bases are TGTGCCAGCAGCTACCCAGCGGGAGGGGGGGAGACCCAGTACTTC. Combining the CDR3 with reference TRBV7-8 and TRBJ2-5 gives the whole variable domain GAGVSQSPRYKVAKRGQDVALRCDPISGHVSLFWYQQALGQGPEFLTYFQNEAQLDKSGLPSDRFFAERPEGSVSTLKIQRTQQEDSAVYLCASSYPAGGGETQYFGPGTRLLVL.

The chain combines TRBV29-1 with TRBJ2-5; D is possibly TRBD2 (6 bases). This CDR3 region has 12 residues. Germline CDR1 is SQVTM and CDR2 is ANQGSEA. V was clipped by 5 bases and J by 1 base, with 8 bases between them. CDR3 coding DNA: TGCAGCGTTAACGGGGGCCAAGAGACCCAGTACTTC. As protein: CSVNGGQETQYF.

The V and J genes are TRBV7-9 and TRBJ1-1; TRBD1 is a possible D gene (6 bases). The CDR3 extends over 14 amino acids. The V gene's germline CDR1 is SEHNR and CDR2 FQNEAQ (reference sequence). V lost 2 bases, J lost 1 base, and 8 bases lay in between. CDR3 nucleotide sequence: TGTGCCAGCAGCTTATTACAGGGGAACACTGAAGCTTTCTTT. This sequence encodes CASSLLQGNTEAFF.

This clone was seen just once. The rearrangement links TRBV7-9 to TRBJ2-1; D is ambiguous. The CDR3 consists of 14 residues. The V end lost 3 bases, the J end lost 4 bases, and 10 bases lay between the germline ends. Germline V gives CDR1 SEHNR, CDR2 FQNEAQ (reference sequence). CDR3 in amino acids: CASSLGPSYNEQFF. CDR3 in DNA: TGTGCCAGCAGCTTGGGCCCGTCATACAATGAGCAGTTCTTC.

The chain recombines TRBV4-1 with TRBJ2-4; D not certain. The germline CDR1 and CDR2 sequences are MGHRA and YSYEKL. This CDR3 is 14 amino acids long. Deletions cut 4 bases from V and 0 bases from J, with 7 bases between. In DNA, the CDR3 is TGCGCCAGCAGCCCCCCACTAGCCAAAAACATTCAGTACTTC. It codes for CASSPPLAKNIQYF.

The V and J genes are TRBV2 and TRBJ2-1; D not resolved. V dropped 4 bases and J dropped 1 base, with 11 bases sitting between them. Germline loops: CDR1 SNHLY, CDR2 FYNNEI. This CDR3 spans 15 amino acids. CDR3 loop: CASSASGTSYNEQFF. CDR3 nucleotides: TGTGCCAGCAGTGCATCAGGAACTTCCTACAATGAGCAGTTCTTC.

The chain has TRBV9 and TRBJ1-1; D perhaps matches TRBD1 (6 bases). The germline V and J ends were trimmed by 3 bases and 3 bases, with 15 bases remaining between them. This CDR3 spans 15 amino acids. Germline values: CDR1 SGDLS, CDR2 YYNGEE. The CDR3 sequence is CASSGTGRTHTEAFF. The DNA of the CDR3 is TGTGCCAGCAGCGGCACAGGGAGGACGCACACTGAAGCTTTCTTT.

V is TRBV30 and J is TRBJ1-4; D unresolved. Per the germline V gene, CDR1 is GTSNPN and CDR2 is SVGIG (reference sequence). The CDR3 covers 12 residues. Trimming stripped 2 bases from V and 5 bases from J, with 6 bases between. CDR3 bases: TGTGCCTGGAGTAATCCAAATGAAAAACTGTTTTTT. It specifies CAWSNPNEKLFF.

CDR3 loop: CAGPGTDTQYF. The CDR3 nucleotides are TGTGCCGGCCCGGGCACAGATACGCAGTATTTT. The chain joins TRBV6-8 to TRBJ2-3; no reliable D call. CDR1 is MNHGY and CDR2 is SAAAGT in the germline V gene. The CDR3 extends over 11 amino acids. V gave up 11 bases and J gave up 1 base, with 7 bases separating them.

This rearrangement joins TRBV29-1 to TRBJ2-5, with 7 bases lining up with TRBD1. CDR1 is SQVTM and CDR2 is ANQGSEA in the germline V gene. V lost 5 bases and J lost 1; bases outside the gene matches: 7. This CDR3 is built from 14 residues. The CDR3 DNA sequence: TGCAGCGTTACCCAAACAGGGGTCCAAGAGACCCAGTACTTC. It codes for CSVTQTGVQETQYF.

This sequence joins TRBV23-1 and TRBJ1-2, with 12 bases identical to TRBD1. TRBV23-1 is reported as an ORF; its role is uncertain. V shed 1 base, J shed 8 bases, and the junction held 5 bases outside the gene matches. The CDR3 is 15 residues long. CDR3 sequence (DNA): TGCGCCAGCAGTCAATGGGGACAGGGGGCGAGAGGCTACACCTTC. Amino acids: CASSQWGQGARGYTF.

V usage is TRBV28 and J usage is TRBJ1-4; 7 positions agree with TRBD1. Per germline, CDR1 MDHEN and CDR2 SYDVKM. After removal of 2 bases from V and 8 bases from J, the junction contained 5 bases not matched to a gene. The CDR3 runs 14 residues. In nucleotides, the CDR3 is TGTGCCAGCAGTTTAAGGGGACAGAGGGAAAAACTGTTTTTT. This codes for CASSLRGQREKLFF.

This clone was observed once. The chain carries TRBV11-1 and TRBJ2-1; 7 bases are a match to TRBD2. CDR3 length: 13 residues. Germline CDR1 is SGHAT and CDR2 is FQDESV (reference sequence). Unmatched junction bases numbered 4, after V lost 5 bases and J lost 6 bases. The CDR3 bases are TGTGCCAGCAGCCCTCGGACTAGCAATGAGCAGTTCTTC. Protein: CASSPRTSNEQFF.

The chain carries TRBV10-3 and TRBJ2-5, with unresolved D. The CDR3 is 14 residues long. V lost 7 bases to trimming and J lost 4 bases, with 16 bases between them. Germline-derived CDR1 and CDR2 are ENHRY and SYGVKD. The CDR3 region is CAIKEFPHAETQYF. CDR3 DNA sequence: TGTGCCATCAAAGAGTTTCCCCACGCAGAGACCCAGTACTTC.

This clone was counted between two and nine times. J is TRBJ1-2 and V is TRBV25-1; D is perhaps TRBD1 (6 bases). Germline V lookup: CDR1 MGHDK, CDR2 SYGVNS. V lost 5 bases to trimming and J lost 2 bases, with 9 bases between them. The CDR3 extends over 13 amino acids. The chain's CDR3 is CASSTGPNYGYTF. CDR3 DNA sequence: TGTGCCAGCAGTACAGGGCCCAACTATGGCTACACCTTC.

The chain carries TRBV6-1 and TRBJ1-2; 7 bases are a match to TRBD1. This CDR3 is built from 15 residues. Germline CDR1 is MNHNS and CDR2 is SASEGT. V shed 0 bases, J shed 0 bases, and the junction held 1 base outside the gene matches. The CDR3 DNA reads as TGTGCCAGCAGTGAAGCCGGGACAGCTAACTATGGCTACACCTTC. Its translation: CASSEAGTANYGYTF.